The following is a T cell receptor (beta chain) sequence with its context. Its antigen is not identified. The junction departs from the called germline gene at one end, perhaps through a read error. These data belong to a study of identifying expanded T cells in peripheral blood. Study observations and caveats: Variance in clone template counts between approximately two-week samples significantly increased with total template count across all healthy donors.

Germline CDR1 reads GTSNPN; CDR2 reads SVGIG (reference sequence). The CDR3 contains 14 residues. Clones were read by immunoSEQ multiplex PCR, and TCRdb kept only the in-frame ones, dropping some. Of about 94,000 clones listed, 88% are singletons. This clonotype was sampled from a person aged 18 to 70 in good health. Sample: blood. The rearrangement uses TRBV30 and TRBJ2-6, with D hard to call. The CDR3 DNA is TGTACCTGGAGACCTTTGAGTAGGGCCAACGTCCTGACTTTC. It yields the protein CTWRPLSRANVLTF.